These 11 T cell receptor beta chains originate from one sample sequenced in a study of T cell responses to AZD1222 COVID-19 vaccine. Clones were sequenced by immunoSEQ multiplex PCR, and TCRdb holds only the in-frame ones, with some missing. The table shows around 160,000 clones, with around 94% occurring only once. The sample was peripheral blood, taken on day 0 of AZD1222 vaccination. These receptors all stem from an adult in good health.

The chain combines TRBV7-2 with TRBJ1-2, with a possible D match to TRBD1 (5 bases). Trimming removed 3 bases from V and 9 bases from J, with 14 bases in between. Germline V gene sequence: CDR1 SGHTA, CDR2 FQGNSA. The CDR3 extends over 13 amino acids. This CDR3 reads CASSFDRRRRYTF. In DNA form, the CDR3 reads TGTGCCAGCAGCTTTGACAGACGCCGTCGCTACACCTTC.

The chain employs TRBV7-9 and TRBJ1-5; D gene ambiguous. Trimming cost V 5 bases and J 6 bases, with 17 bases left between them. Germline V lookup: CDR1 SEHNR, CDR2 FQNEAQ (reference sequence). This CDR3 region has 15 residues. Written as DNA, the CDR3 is TGTGCCAGCAGCACCGACTGGCAAGCGGGTCAGCCCCAGCATTTT. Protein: CASSTDWQAGQPQHF.

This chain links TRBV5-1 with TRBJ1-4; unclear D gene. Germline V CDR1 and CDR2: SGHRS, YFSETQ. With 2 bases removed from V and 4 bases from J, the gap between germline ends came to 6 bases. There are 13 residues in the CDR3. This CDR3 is CASSFYRNEKLFF. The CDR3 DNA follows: TGCGCCAGCAGCTTTTACCGTAATGAAAAACTGTTTTTT. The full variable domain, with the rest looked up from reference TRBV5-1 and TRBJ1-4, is KAGVTQTPRYLIKTRGQQVTLSCSPISGHRSVSWYQQTPGQGLQFLFEYFSETQRNKGNFPGRFSGRQFSNSRSEMNVSTLELGDSALYLCASSFYRNEKLFFGSGTQLSVL.

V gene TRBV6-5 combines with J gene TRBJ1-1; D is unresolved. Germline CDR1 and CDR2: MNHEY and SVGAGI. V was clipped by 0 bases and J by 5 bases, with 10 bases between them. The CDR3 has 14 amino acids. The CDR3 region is CASSYSPGWTEAFF. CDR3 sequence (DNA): TGTGCCAGCAGTTACTCTCCGGGTTGGACTGAAGCTTTCTTT.

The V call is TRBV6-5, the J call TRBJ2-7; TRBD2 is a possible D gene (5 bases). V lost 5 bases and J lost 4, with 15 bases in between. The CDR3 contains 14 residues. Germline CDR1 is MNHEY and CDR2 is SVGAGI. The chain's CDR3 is CASSPQERDYEQYF. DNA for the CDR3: TGTGCCAGCAGTCCCCAGGAACGGGATTACGAGCAGTACTTC.

The CDR3 sequence is CATSGPNRDKIVNYGYTF. The DNA of the CDR3 is TGTGCCACCAGCGGCCCCAACCGGGACAAGATAGTTAACTATGGCTACACCTTC. The gene calls are TRBV15 and TRBJ1-2; possibly TRBD1 for D (6 bases). V lost 5 bases to trimming and J lost 1 base, with 23 bases between them. CDR1 LNHNV and CDR2 YYDKDF come from the germline V gene (reference sequence). The CDR3 length is 18 residues. Using reference TRBV15 and TRBJ1-2 for the parts outside the CDR3, the full variable domain is DAMVIQNPRYQVTQFGKPVTLSCSQTLNHNVMYWYQQKSSQAPKLLFHYYDKDFNNEADTPDNFQSRRPNTSFCFLDIRSPGLGDTAMYLCATSGPNRDKIVNYGYTFGSGTRLTVV.

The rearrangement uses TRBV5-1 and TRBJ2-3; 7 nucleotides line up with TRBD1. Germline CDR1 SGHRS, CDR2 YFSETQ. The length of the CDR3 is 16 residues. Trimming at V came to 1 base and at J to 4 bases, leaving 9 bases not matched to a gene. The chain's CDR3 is CASSLMAQGNADTQYF. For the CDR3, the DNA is TGCGCCAGCAGCTTGATGGCACAGGGGAACGCAGATACGCAGTATTTT.

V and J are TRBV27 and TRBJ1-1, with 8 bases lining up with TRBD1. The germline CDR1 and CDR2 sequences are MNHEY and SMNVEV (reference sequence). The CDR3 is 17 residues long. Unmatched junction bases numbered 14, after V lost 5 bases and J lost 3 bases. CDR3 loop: CASSAGTGWGSDTEAFF. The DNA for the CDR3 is TGTGCCAGCAGTGCCGGGACAGGCTGGGGGTCGGACACTGAAGCTTTCTTT.

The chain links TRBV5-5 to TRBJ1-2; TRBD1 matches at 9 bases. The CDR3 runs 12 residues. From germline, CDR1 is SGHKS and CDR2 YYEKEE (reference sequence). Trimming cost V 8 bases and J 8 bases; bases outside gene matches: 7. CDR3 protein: CASQLGQGGYTF. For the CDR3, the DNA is TGTGCCAGTCAGTTGGGACAGGGAGGCTACACCTTC.

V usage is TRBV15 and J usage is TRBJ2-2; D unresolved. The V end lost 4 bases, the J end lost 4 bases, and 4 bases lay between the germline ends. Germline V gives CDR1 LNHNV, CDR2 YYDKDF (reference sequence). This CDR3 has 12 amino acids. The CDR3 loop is CATSKVTGELFF. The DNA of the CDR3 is TGTGCCACCAGCAAGGTCACCGGGGAGCTGTTTTTT.

CDR3: CASSEWTGANTEAFF. In DNA, the CDR3 is TGTGCCAGCAGTGAGTGGACAGGGGCCAACACTGAAGCTTTCTTT. The rearrangement joins TRBV6-1 to TRBJ1-1, with 9 bases identical to TRBD1. The CDR3 runs to 15 residues. J was trimmed by 2 bases and V by 3 bases; bases with no gene match: 4. Germline loops: CDR1 MNHNS, CDR2 SASEGT.